A selection of T cell receptor beta chains follows, all from one sample in a study of blood T cell repertoires in COVID-19. Generated by immunoSEQ multiplex PCR, the TCRdb table keeps only in-frame clones and is missing some. This table has 200,000 to 250,000 clones, around nine tenths appearing once. Sample: PBMCs or T cells enriched from blood (not recorded which). All receptors derive from a woman aged 45-65 years with acute COVID-19. Each CDR3 is given with its conserved first and last residue.

v_gene	j_gene	CDR3aa
TRBV7-8	TRBJ2-6	CASSLEQGRLSGANVLTF
TRBV21-1	TRBJ1-1	CASSTPGQNTEAFF
TRBV15	TRBJ2-3	CATSPGLAGPTDTQYF
TRBV28	TRBJ1-2	CASSSLGWTAPGGYTF
TRBV7-6	TRBJ2-3	CASSLDQRNTQYF
TRBV18	TRBJ2-3	CASSPSGTNTDTQYF
TRBV5-1	TRBJ2-7	CASSPGDWEQYF
TRBV10-1	TRBJ2-3	CAIPTGVDTQYF
TRBV6-5	TRBJ2-6	CASTATGAGANVLTF
TRBV5-4	TRBJ1-2	CASSQGQGQNGYTF
TRBV9	TRBJ2-2	CASSVGSGNTGELFF
TRBV30	TRBJ1-6	CAWSNPRARVRSPLHF
TRBV19	TRBJ1-2	CASSIGYRGTLYGYTF
TRBV6-1	TRBJ1-4	CASSEQGDEKLFF
TRBV2	TRBJ1-1	CASSDRGYTEAFF
TRBV27	TRBJ1-1	CASSLMGVRMNTEAFF
TRBV19	TRBJ2-3	CASSLSGGSTDTQYF
TRBV7-9	TRBJ2-3	CASSPSGGSTDTQYF
TRBV5-1	TRBJ1-2	CASSLPTGVYGYTF
TRBV5-4	TRBJ1-4	CASSSAGHQNEKLFF
TRBV27	TRBJ2-7	CASSFAASYEQYF
TRBV3-1/TRBV3-2	TRBJ1-2	CASSPRGQGNYGYTF
TRBV28	TRBJ1-2	CASSPGQGHILYGYTF
TRBV9	TRBJ1-1	CASSVADSSIEAFF
TRBV6-5	TRBJ2-6	CASSTPSGANVLTF
TRBV11-3	TRBJ2-7	CASSTPLRQTYYEQYF
TRBV30	TRBJ1-4	CAWNGSPGDEKLFF
TRBV19	TRBJ2-1	CASSPTLGLASYNEQFF
TRBV27	TRBJ1-2	CASSLYAGPAGYGYTF
TRBV7-6	TRBJ1-6	CASSRWTGIYSPLHF
TRBV6-5	TRBJ1-1	CASSRNRDTEAFF
TRBV6-5	TRBJ2-7	CASRGTLTGTYEQYF
TRBV19	TRBJ1-6	CASSIGQYNSPLHF
TRBV2	TRBJ2-5	CASRGAYQETQYF
TRBV6-6	TRBJ2-3	CASRPSGREVDTQYF
TRBV19	TRBJ2-6	CATVGQPAGANVLTF
TRBV2	TRBJ1-6	CASSQQGILSNSPLHF
TRBV28	TRBJ2-1	CASTFSHSGTDNEQFF
TRBV7-9	TRBJ2-7	CASSRRDRAIYEQYF
TRBV27	TRBJ2-1	CASSPGQGIFFDEQFF
TRBV19	TRBJ2-7	CASSVDSYEQYF
TRBV27	TRBJ1-6	CASSLSRTASNSPLHF
TRBV5-5	TRBJ1-5	CASSLSQGDQPQHF
TRBV7-8	TRBJ2-7	CASSLDFKVAAARSYEQYF
TRBV27	TRBJ2-2	CASRLRTRDNTGELFF
TRBV12-3/TRBV12-4	TRBJ1-3	CASSFGGAGTIYF
TRBV3-1/TRBV3-2	TRBJ1-5	CASSHSDNQPQHF
TRBV2	TRBJ1-1	CASSERVLAFF
TRBV6-1	TRBJ2-1	CASSDGLAGSYNEQFF
TRBV3-1/TRBV3-2	TRBJ1-4	CASSQGQEKLFF